The present T cell receptor beta chain was sequenced within a study of shared clonotypes between healthy human individuals. V was pared by 4 bases and J by 2 bases, with 8 bases between. The CDR3 spans 13 residues. CDR1 is MGHRA and CDR2 is YSYEKL in the germline V gene. Terminally differentiated effector memory CD45RA+ cells were left out of the naive CD8 fraction, which was CD45RO-negative and positively selected for CCR7. For each subset, genomic DNA was distributed in equal portions over several immunoSEQ plates. Data came from immunoSEQ multiplex PCR; TCRdb stores just in-frame clones and leaves some out. The sample lists about 2.2 million clones; approximately 92% were seen once.

The sequencing input was naive CD8+ T cells from PBMCs. This TCR derives from a man aged 18 to 29 in good health. Some clones in this sample may be carry-over from other donors' samples. This chain uses TRBV4-1 with TRBJ2-5; D unresolved. The CDR3 is CASSPWMQETQYF. DNA of the CDR3: TGCGCCAGCAGCCCGTGGATGCAAGAGACCCAGTACTTC.